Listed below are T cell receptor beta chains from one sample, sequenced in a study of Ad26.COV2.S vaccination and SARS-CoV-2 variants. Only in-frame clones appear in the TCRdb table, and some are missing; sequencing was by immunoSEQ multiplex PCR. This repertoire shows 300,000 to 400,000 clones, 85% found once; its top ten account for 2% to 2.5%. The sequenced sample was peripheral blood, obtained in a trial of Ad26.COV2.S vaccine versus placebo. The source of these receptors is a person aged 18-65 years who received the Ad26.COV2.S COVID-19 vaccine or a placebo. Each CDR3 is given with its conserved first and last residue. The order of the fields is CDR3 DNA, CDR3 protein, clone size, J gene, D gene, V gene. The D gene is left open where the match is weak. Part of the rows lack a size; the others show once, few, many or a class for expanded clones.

DNA: TGTGCCAGCAGTTTATCACAGAACACTGAAGCTTTCTTT; CDR3: CASSLSQNTEAFF; size: few; J: TRBJ1-1; D: NA; V: TRBV4-2
DNA: TGTGCCAGCAGCAAAGTACGGACTGGGGAAGACCCCTACGAGCAGTACTTC; CDR3: CASSKVRTGEDPYEQYF; size: once; J: TRBJ2-7; D: NA; V: TRBV21-1
DNA: TGCAGCGCTCTTGACGGGTTGAACACCGGGGAGCTGTTTTTT; CDR3: CSALDGLNTGELFF; size: few; J: TRBJ2-2; D: NA; V: TRBV29-1
DNA: TGTGCCAGCAGTTCTCCGGGACTCCCGCACCTATACGAGCAGTACTTC; CDR3: CASSSPGLPHLYEQYF; size: NA; J: TRBJ2-7; D: NA; V: TRBV28
DNA: TGTGCCAGCAGCGCCTTGGAGCGGGGGGGACTCGCGAACACCGGGGAGCTGTTTTTT; CDR3: CASSALERGGLANTGELFF; size: NA; J: TRBJ2-2; D: TRBD2; V: TRBV9
DNA: TGTGCCAGCTCACCACCATTGGATGAAAAACTGTTTTTT; CDR3: CASSPPLDEKLFF; size: NA; J: TRBJ1-4; D: NA; V: TRBV18
DNA: TGTGCCACAAGCGGGGACACTGAAGCTTTCTTT; CDR3: CATSGDTEAFF; size: NA; J: TRBJ1-1; D: NA; V: TRBV6-1
DNA: TGTGCCAGCCGCGGAGGAGTCGGGGAGACCCAGTACTTC; CDR3: CASRGGVGETQYF; size: NA; J: TRBJ2-5; D: NA; V: TRBV5-6
DNA: TGTGCCACCAGCAGAGAAACGACAGGGAGGACCTACGAGCAGTACTTC; CDR3: CATSRETTGRTYEQYF; size: NA; J: TRBJ2-7; D: NA; V: TRBV15
DNA: TGCGCCAGCAGCTTGACGGACAGCACAGATACGCAGTATTTT; CDR3: CASSLTDSTDTQYF; size: NA; J: TRBJ2-3; D: NA; V: TRBV5-1
DNA: TGCGCCAGCAGCTTGGAGGGGGGTAACACCGGGGAGCTGTTTTTT; CDR3: CASSLEGGNTGELFF; size: NA; J: TRBJ2-2; D: NA; V: TRBV5-1
DNA: TGTGCCAGCAGTGAATCAGGGTACACTGAAGCTTTCTTT; CDR3: CASSESGYTEAFF; size: once; J: TRBJ1-1; D: NA; V: TRBV6-1
DNA: TGTGCCAGCAGCCAAGGGGCCGGGACAGGAGGTGAAAAACTGTTTTTT; CDR3: CASSQGAGTGGEKLFF; size: NA; J: TRBJ1-4; D: TRBD1; V: TRBV3-1/TRBV3-2
DNA: TGTGCCAGCAGTCCAGGACAGTTTCACGAGCAGTACTTC; CDR3: CASSPGQFHEQYF; size: NA; J: TRBJ2-7; D: NA; V: TRBV27
DNA: TGTGCCAGCAGCCAATGGGGCTACAATGAGCAGTTCTTC; CDR3: CASSQWGYNEQFF; size: NA; J: TRBJ2-1; D: NA; V: TRBV7-6
DNA: TGCGCCAGCCCTGAAACGGGGAGCGCTCCCTATGGCTACACCTTC; CDR3: CASPETGSAPYGYTF; size: NA; J: TRBJ1-2; D: NA; V: TRBV10-1
DNA: TGCGCCAGCAGCTTGGGGGTCGGGGTTTCCTACGAGCAGTACTTC; CDR3: CASSLGVGVSYEQYF; size: NA; J: TRBJ2-7; D: NA; V: TRBV5-1